These 32 T cell receptor beta chains came from one sample sequenced in a study of T cell responses to AZD1222 COVID-19 vaccine. Method: immunoSEQ multiplex PCR; TCRdb's copy keeps in-frame clones and lacks some. The sample consists of approximately 120,000 clones, about 85% of them appearing once. Here the sequenced sample was peripheral blood, taken on day 0 of AZD1222 vaccination. The receptors were gathered from an adult in good health.

Turning to this clone: At one end the junction does not follow the germline gene, possibly because of a read error. The chain joins TRBV7-7 to TRBJ2-3; 14 nucleotides line up with TRBD2. The CDR3 covers 17 residues. Germline CDR1 reads SSHAT; CDR2 reads FNYEAQ (reference sequence). Here the CDR3 DNA reads TGTGCTAGCAGCTTAGGGACTAGCGGGGGACGTGCGGATACGCAGTATTTT. Amino acids: CASSLGTSGGRADTQYF.

The chain combines TRBV28 with TRBJ1-6; 7 nucleotides align to TRBD1. The CDR3 spans 14 residues. The V gene end was trimmed by 4 bases and the J gene end by 7 bases; junction bases not matched to a gene: 4. The germline CDR1 and CDR2 sequences are MDHEN and SYDVKM. The CDR3 region is CASSWRQGNSPLHF. As DNA, the CDR3 is TGTGCCAGCAGTTGGAGACAGGGCAATTCACCCCTCCACTTT.

This clone was detected a few times. The chain recombines TRBV7-2 with TRBJ2-3; 12 nucleotides agree with TRBD2. Per the germline V gene, CDR1 is SGHTA and CDR2 is FQGNSA. V lost 5 bases, J lost 3 bases, and 6 bases stayed unmatched. The CDR3 is 16 amino acids. CDR3 DNA: TGTGCCAGCAGCCCGACAACTAGCGGGGGGACAGATACGCAGTATTTT. Translation: CASSPTTSGGTDTQYF.

The chain joins TRBV5-1 to TRBJ2-2; 7 bases fit TRBD2. Germline CDR1 and CDR2: SGHRS and YFSETQ. The CDR3 extends over 14 amino acids. V was clipped by 4 bases and J by 3 bases; unmatched bases: 3. The CDR3 protein is CASSRDYDTGELFF. The CDR3, as DNA: TGCGCCAGCAGCCGGGACTACGACACCGGGGAGCTGTTTTTT.

The rearrangement joins TRBV7-8 to TRBJ1-2; 7 bases are a match to TRBD1. This CDR3 is 14 amino acids long. J gave up 4 bases and V 5 bases, and 7 bases lay outside the gene matches. Germline CDR1 SGHVS, CDR2 FQNEAQ. The CDR3 spells CASSNRGRSYGYTF. CDR3 sequence (DNA): TGTGCCAGCAGCAACAGGGGACGGTCCTATGGCTACACCTTC.

The chain recombines TRBV6-5 with TRBJ1-5; D might be TRBD1 (6 bases). This CDR3 has 13 amino acids. Germline loops: CDR1 MNHEY, CDR2 SVGAGI. Trimming removed 11 bases from V and 0 bases from J, with 11 bases in between. CDR3 DNA sequence: TGTGCCGGTAGACAGGATAGCAATCAGCCCCAGCATTTT. This sequence encodes CAGRQDSNQPQHF.

V usage is TRBV18 and J usage is TRBJ1-5, with 8 bases that match TRBD1. Germline lookup yields CDR1 KGHSH and CDR2 LQKENI. This CDR3 comprises 14 residues. V was pared by 6 bases and J by 7 bases, with 8 bases of the junction left unmatched. The CDR3 sequence is CASSDQGAGQPQHF. The CDR3, as DNA: TGTGCCAGCTCGGATCAGGGGGCGGGCCAGCCCCAGCATTTT.

The chain couples TRBV27 to TRBJ2-1; D is possibly TRBD1 or TRBD2 (6 bases each). Germline CDR1 reads MNHEY; CDR2 reads SMNVEV (reference sequence). V was trimmed by 3 bases and J by 7 bases, leaving 16 bases between them. The CDR3 length is 15 residues. In nucleotides, the CDR3 is TGTGCCAGCAGTTTGTCGGAAAGGGGGGATAATGAGCAGTTCTTC. Encoded protein: CASSLSERGDNEQFF.

The gene calls are TRBV28 and TRBJ2-1; D call uncertain. CDR1 is MDHEN, CDR2 SYDVKM, per germline. V was cut by 7 bases and J by 2 bases, with 18 bases left in between. The CDR3 extends over 16 amino acids. CDR3 amino acids: CASTIPGAQPYNEQFF. CDR3 sequence (DNA): TGTGCCAGCACCATCCCTGGCGCCCAGCCCTACAATGAGCAGTTCTTC.

The CDR3 loop reads CASSQNSGPLTHGYTF. The CDR3 nucleotides are TGCGCCAGCAGCCAAAATTCGGGCCCCTTGACGCATGGCTACACCTTC. The rearrangement links TRBV4-1 to TRBJ1-2; D remains unclear. CDR3 length: 16 residues. Deletions cut 2 bases from V and 6 bases from J, with 19 bases between. Germline CDR1 MGHRA, CDR2 YSYEKL.

In this sample, this clone turned up a few times. CDR3 coding DNA: TGTGCCAGCAGTGTACAGGGGGAGCTGTTTTTT. It encodes CASSVQGELFF. The gene calls are TRBV2 and TRBJ2-2, with D unclear. The CDR3 consists of 11 residues. In germline, CDR1 is SNHLY, CDR2 FYNNEI. The V and J ends lost 4 bases and 8 bases respectively, with 5 bases between them.

The V gene is TRBV6-2 or TRBV6-3, the J gene TRBJ2-7, with TRBD2 matching 7 bases. The CDR3 loop spans 17 amino acids. V lost 2 bases and J lost 0; bases outside the gene matches: 10. The germline gives CDR1 MNHEY, CDR2 SVGEGT. As DNA, the CDR3 is TGTGCCAGCAGTTACCCTTTCACGCGGGAGCACTCCTACGAGCAGTACTTC. Protein sequence: CASSYPFTREHSYEQYF.

The chain employs TRBV11-3 and TRBJ1-4; 7 nucleotides agree with TRBD1. The junction had 13 bases not matched to a gene; V was cut back by 5 bases and J by 7 bases. CDR1 is SGHNT and CDR2 is YENEEA in the germline V gene. The CDR3 loop spans 16 amino acids. CDR3 protein: CASSRYRGGSTEKLFF. DNA of the CDR3: TGTGCCAGCAGCCGTTATAGAGGGGGCTCGACTGAAAAACTGTTTTTT.

The CDR3 loop is CASSRGVEQPQHF. The DNA of the CDR3 is TGTGCCAGCTCACGGGGAGTGGAGCAGCCCCAGCATTTT. This sequence joins TRBV18 and TRBJ1-5; D is unresolved. The germline V gene encodes CDR1 KGHSH and CDR2 LQKENI. The CDR3 length is 13 residues. Between the trimmed V and J ends, which lost 4 bases and 7 bases, there was a span of 11 bases.

The J gene is TRBJ2-7, the V gene TRBV4-1; D is undetermined. CDR1 MGHRA and CDR2 YSYEKL come from the germline V gene. V lost 0 bases, J lost 6 bases, and 3 bases lay in between. The CDR3 is 11 residues long. CDR3 amino acids: CASSQEGEQYF. The CDR3 region has the DNA TGCGCCAGCAGCCAAGAAGGCGAGCAGTACTTC.

J is TRBJ1-1 and V is TRBV6-5; 10 nucleotides match TRBD1. The germline CDR1 and CDR2 sequences are MNHEY and SVGAGI. V was pared by 4 bases and J by 5 bases, with 4 bases of the junction left unmatched. The CDR3 length is 14 residues. In DNA form, the CDR3 reads TGTGCCAGCAGTTTGACAGGGGGCAGGACTGAAGCTTTCTTT. Its protein product is CASSLTGGRTEAFF.

J is TRBJ2-5 and V is TRBV4-1; the D is unclear. Trimming stripped 1 base from V and 2 bases from J, with 11 bases between. CDR3 size: 15 residues. Germline CDR1 is MGHRA and CDR2 is YSYEKL. The CDR3 nucleotides read TGCGCCAGCAGCCAAGTAGGGCCAGTACAAGAGACCCAGTACTTC. Protein product: CASSQVGPVQETQYF.

V gene TRBV4-1 combines with J gene TRBJ2-6, with a possible D match to TRBD2 (5 bases). The ends were cut back, 0 bases at V and 4 bases at J, with 13 bases in the middle. Germline V gene lookup returns CDR1 MGHRA and CDR2 YSYEKL. The CDR3 spans 17 residues. CDR3 amino acids: CASSQEGRPGGANVLTF. As DNA, the CDR3 is TGCGCCAGCAGCCAAGAAGGCAGGCCGGGAGGGGCCAACGTCCTGACTTTC.

This clone has a handful of counts. The rearrangement joins TRBV4-3 to TRBJ2-7; D not resolved. Germline CDR1 LGHNA, CDR2 YSLEER. V was pared by 0 bases and J by 0 bases, with 6 bases between. The CDR3 runs to 14 residues. The CDR3 sequence is CASSQDRISYEQYF. In nucleotides, the CDR3 is TGCGCCAGCAGCCAAGACCGGATCTCCTACGAGCAGTACTTC.

This chain connects TRBV11-2 to TRBJ2-3; 10 bases line up with TRBD1. The germline CDR1 and CDR2 sequences are SGHAT and FQNNGV. This CDR3 region has 15 residues. V lost 5 bases, J lost 3 bases, and 5 bases stayed unmatched. The CDR3 sequence: CASSTGTGATDTQYF. Written as DNA, the CDR3 is TGTGCCAGCAGCACCGGGACAGGGGCAACAGATACGCAGTATTTT.

The genes are TRBV4-2 and TRBJ2-1; the match to TRBD2 covers 10 bases. Germline values: CDR1 LGHNA, CDR2 YNFKEQ. J gave up 4 bases and V 0 bases, and 3 bases lay outside the gene matches. This CDR3 has 16 residues. CDR3 in DNA: TGTGCCAGCAGCCAAGATTCTAGCGGGAGTTACAATGAGCAGTTCTTC. Protein: CASSQDSSGSYNEQFF.

The V and J genes are TRBV7-3 and TRBJ2-3; D not resolved. The germline V gene has CDR1 SGHTA and CDR2 FQGTGA. The V gene lost 1 base and the J gene lost 1 base, with 12 bases spanning the gap. This CDR3 region has 16 residues. The CDR3 nucleotides read TGTGCCAGCAGCTTAAATCCCCCAGTAGGCACAGATACGCAGTATTTT. This gives the protein CASSLNPPVGTDTQYF.

This clone was detected only a few times. The V gene is TRBV23-1, the J gene TRBJ2-5; no definite D call. TRBV23-1 is annotated as an ORF whose role is uncertain. This CDR3 has 11 amino acids. The germline V and J ends were trimmed by 8 bases and 5 bases, with 9 bases remaining between them. For the CDR3, the DNA is TGCGCCAGCGCCCAAGGGGAGACCCAGTACTTC. Encoded protein: CASAQGETQYF.

The chain uses TRBV4-3 and TRBJ1-1; 7 bases line up with TRBD1. This CDR3 has 14 amino acids. Germline V gene sequence: CDR1 LGHNA, CDR2 YSLEER. V lost 1 base and J lost 6; bases outside the gene matches: 5. The CDR3 loop is CASSQVAGGPEAFF. CDR3 bases: TGCGCCAGCAGCCAAGTAGCAGGGGGACCTGAAGCTTTCTTT.

This sequence joins TRBV6-5 and TRBJ2-1, with 12 bases matching TRBD1. Per germline, CDR1 MNHEY and CDR2 SVGAGI. The trim removed 7 bases at V and 6 bases at J, leaving 7 bases unmatched. The CDR3 length is 15 residues. The CDR3 DNA reads as TGTGCCAGCACGGAGGGGACAGGGGGCCTCAATGAGCAGTTCTTC. Amino acid sequence: CASTEGTGGLNEQFF.

This clone was detected only once. Here the CDR3 DNA reads TGTGCCAGCAGTTACTCGGCTAGCGGGAGCGACGAGCAGTACTTC. This translates into CASSYSASGSDEQYF. J is TRBJ2-7 and V is TRBV6-2 or TRBV6-3, with 10 bases fitting TRBD2. This CDR3 spans 15 amino acids. CDR1 is MNHEY and CDR2 is SVGEGT in the germline V gene. V shed 0 bases and J 5 bases; nucleotides not matched to a gene: 4.

The V and J genes are TRBV7-2 and TRBJ2-1, with D perhaps being TRBD1 or TRBD2 (6 bases each). Trimming left V 5 bases short and J 4 bases short, with 15 bases between. Germline V CDR1 and CDR2: SGHTA, FQGNSA. There are 15 residues in the CDR3. CDR3 amino acids: CASSPRGGWYNEQFF. CDR3 DNA: TGTGCCAGCAGCCCAAGAGGGGGGTGGTACAATGAGCAGTTCTTC.

CDR3 sequence reads: CASSLYRQGEAFF. CDR3 sequence (DNA): TGTGCCAGCAGCTTGTATAGACAGGGTGAAGCTTTCTTT. This rearrangement joins TRBV11-3 to TRBJ1-1; 7 nucleotides agree with TRBD1. The CDR3 sequence is 13 residues long. Germline-derived CDR1 and CDR2 are SGHNT and YENEEA. V was pared by 3 bases and J by 7 bases, with 5 bases of the junction left unmatched.

CDR3 residues: CASSLELGGYTF. CDR3 bases: TGTGCCAGCAGTTTAGAACTAGGTGGCTACACCTTC. The rearrangement uses TRBV12-3 or TRBV12-4 and TRBJ1-2; the D is unclear. This CDR3 is built from 12 residues. V lost 1 base and J lost 7, with 7 bases in between.

The chain recombines TRBV7-8 with TRBJ1-4; D call uncertain. Trimming cost V 1 base and J 8 bases, with 8 bases left between them. The CDR3 extends over 13 amino acids. Germline V CDR1 and CDR2: SGHVS, FQNEAQ. CDR3 DNA: TGTGCCAGCAGCTTAGGGGCGGCCGAAAAACTGTTTTTT. Amino acid sequence: CASSLGAAEKLFF.

The chain uses TRBV28 and TRBJ1-1, with D possibly matching TRBD1 (6 bases). The V gene lost 5 bases and the J gene lost 0 bases, with 13 bases spanning the gap. The CDR3 extends over 15 amino acids. Looked up from germline, CDR1 is MDHEN and CDR2 is SYDVKM. The CDR3 DNA reads as TGTGCCAGCAGTCCCCGGACAGTTTTGAACACTGAAGCTTTCTTT. Translating it yields CASSPRTVLNTEAFF. The full variable domain, rest sourced from reference TRBV28 and TRBJ1-1, is DVKVTQSSRYLVKRTGEKVFLECVQDMDHENMFWYRQDPGLGLRLIYFSYDVKMKEKGDIPEGYSVSREKKERFSLILESASTNQTSMYLCASSPRTVLNTEAFFGQGTRLTVV.

As to this clone: Other DNA sequences within the sample encode an identical CDR3. The rearrangement uses TRBV7-2 and TRBJ2-7; 8 bases fit TRBD2. V gave up 0 bases and J gave up 4 bases; unmatched junction bases: 2. This CDR3 is built from 14 residues. Looked up from germline, CDR1 is SGHTA and CDR2 is FQGNSA. CDR3: CASSLASGAYEQYF. The CDR3 coding sequence is TGTGCCAGCAGCTTAGCTAGCGGGGCATACGAGCAGTACTTC.